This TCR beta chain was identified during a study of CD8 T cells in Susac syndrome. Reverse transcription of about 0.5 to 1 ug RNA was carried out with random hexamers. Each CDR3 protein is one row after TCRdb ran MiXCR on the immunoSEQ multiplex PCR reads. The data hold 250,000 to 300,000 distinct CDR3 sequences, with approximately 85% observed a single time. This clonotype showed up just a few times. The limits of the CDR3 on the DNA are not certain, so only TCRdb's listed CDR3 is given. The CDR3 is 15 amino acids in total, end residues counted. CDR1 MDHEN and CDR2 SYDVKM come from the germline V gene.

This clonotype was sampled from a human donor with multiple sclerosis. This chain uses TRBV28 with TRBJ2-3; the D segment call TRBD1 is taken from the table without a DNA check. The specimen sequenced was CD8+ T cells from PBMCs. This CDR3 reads CASSFLAGSTDTQYF.